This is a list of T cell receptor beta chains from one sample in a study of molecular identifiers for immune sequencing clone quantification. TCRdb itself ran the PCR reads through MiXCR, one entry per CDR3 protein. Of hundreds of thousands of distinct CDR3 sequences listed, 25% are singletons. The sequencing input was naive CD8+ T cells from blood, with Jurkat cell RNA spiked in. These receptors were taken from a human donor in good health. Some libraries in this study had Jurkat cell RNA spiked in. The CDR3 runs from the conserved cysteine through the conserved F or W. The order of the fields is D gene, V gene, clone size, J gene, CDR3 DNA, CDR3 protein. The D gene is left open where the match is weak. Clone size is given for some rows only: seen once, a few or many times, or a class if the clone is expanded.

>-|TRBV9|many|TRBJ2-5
TGTGCCAGCAGCTACGGACCGGGGACCCAGTACTTC
CASSYGPGTQYF
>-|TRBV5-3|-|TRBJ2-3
TGTGCCAGCAGCTCCAGCGGAGGGGATGATACGCAGTATTTT
CASSSSGGDDTQYF
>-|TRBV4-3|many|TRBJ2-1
TGCGCCAGCAGCCAGGCCGTCCCGGGGCCAATGAGCAATGAGCAGTTCTTC
CASSQAVPGPMSNEQFF
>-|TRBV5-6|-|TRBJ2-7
TGTGCCAGCAGCCCGGGACGGTTTTCCTACGAGCAGTACTTC
CASSPGRFSYEQYF
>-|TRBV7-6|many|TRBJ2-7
TGTGCCAGCAGCTTAGGGTTGCCCGGCAGCCGGCGTAACTACGAGCAGTACTTC
CASSLGLPGSRRNYEQYF
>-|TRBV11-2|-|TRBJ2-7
TGTGCCAGCAGCTCGTACAGGTCCTACGAGCAGTACTTC
CASSSYRSYEQYF
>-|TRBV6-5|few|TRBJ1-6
TGTGCCAGCAGTTACTCTACCGTAGTATCTCGGAATTCACCCCTCCACTTT
CASSYSTVVSRNSPLHF
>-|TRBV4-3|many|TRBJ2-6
TGCGCCAGCAGCCATGGTGCTGGGGCCAACGTCCTGACTTTC
CASSHGAGANVLTF
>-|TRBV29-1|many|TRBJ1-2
TGCAGCGTTCGTCTTGCTAACTATGGCTACACCTTC
CSVRLANYGYTF
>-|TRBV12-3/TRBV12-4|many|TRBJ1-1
TGTGCCAGCAGTTTATCTGGGGATGCGTCTGAAGCTTTCTTT
CASSLSGDASEAFF
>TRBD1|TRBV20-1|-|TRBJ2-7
TGCAGTGCCCAGCCTAGGGGGCACTACGAGCAGTACTTC
CSAQPRGHYEQYF
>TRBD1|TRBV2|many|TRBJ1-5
TGTGCCAGCAGTGAAGGGACAGGGGGATCTCAGCCCCAGCATTTT
CASSEGTGGSQPQHF
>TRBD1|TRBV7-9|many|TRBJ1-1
TGTGCCAGCAGCTGGCGGGACAGGGACGGCTCTGAAGCTTTCTTT
CASSWRDRDGSEAFF
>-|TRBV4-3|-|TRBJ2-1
TGCGCCAGCAGCCAGGGATTCCCCAGCAATACGTTCTACAATGAGCAGTTCTTC
CASSQGFPSNTFYNEQFF
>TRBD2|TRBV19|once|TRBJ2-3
TGTGCCAGTAGTAATGATAGGGCTAGCGGAACTTTCACAGATACGCAGTATTTT
CASSNDRASGTFTDTQYF
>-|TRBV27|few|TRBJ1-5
TGTGCCAGTAAGGGGTTACGGCAGCCCCAGCATTTT
CASKGLRQPQHF
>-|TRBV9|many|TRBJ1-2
TGTGCCAGCAGCGCACTGCAGTCCTATGGCTACACCTTC
CASSALQSYGYTF
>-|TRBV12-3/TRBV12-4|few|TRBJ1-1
TGTGCCAGCAGGATAGGGCTAACTGAAGCTTTCTTT
CASRIGLTEAFF
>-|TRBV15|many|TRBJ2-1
TGTGCCGCCCGAAGAGGGGGGAGTGGTAATGAGCAGTTCTTC
CAARRGGSGNEQFF
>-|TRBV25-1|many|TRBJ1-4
TGTGCCAGCAGTGCGTACAGTGCAACTAATGAAAAACTGTTTTTT
CASSAYSATNEKLFF
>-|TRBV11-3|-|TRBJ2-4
TGTGCCAGCAGCCCCCCGGGGTCGGACATTCAGTACTTC
CASSPPGSDIQYF
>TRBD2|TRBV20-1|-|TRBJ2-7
TGCAGTGCGTGGACAGAGCGGGAGGGCCACTACGAGCAGTACTTC
CSAWTEREGHYEQYF
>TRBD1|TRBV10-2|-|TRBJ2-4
TGCGCCAGCAGTGGCAGGACAGGGAGGGCCAAAAACATTCAGTACTTC
CASSGRTGRAKNIQYF
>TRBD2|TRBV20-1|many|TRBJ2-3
TGCAGTGCCACCCGGACTAGCGGAAGCACAGATACGCAGTATTTT
CSATRTSGSTDTQYF
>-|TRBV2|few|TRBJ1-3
TGTGCCAGCAGTAAGGACGCACCTGACTCTGGAAACACCATATATTTT
CASSKDAPDSGNTIYF
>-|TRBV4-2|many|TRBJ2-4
TGTGCCAGCAGCCAAGGAGATGAAAACATTCAGTACTTC
CASSQGDENIQYF
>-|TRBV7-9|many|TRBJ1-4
TGTGCCAGCAGCACGCTGGGGAATGAAAAACTGTTTTTT
CASSTLGNEKLFF
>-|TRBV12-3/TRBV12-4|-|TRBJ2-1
TGTGCCAGCAGTTCAACGGGGGCCCGACTTAGGGTCATCGGTGAGCAGTTCTTC
CASSSTGARLRVIGEQFF